The present T cell receptor (beta chain) was sequenced within a study of identical twins. TCRdb ran MiXCR on the 5' RACE reads and lists one entry per CDR3 protein. Counted here are about 280,000 distinct CDR3 sequences, under 9.5% occurring once; the ten biggest clones make up around 2.1%. CDR1 is DFQATT, CDR2 SNEGSKA, per germline (reference sequence). The CDR3 runs 15 residues. The V gene lost 0 bases and the J gene lost 7 bases, with 15 bases spanning the gap. The same data also contributed to another study, on yellow fever vaccine responses in identical twins.

The origin of this receptor is a woman aged 18-30 years in good health. This chain connects TRBV20-1 to TRBJ1-4, with D possibly being TRBD1 (5 bases). Material for sequencing was memory (CD45RO+) T cells sorted from blood. The CDR3 DNA sequence: TGCAGTGCTAGAGATGGGGGAATGAGGGCTGAAAAACTGTTTTTT. Its translation is CSARDGGMRAEKLFF.